These T cell receptor beta chains were read from a single sample in a study of cytomegalovirus exposure and HLA in healthy donors. Some clones are missing from TCRdb's copy, which holds only in-frame ones; the method was immunoSEQ multiplex PCR. The sample has about 180,000 clones; less than 85% are singletons. Sequencing was carried out using PBMCs. The receptors were gathered from a boy younger than 10 in good health and CMV-seronegative. Both conserved end residues are part of each CDR3.

v_gene: TRBV28
CDR3aa: CASSPSRGETQYF

v_gene: TRBV2
CDR3aa: CASSGWSSGNTIYF

v_gene: TRBV7-9
CDR3aa: CASSLSGGSNAEQFF

v_gene: TRBV7-9
CDR3aa: CASSLTQGLDTQYF

v_gene: TRBV30
CDR3aa: CAWSQQGLIGNQPQHF

v_gene: TRBV5-4
CDR3aa: CASSPGGPFNTGELFF

v_gene: TRBV2
CDR3aa: CASTNRDSGANVLTF

v_gene: TRBV28
CDR3aa: CASTTGQSEAFF

v_gene: TRBV4-2
CDR3aa: CASSPTSGGTDTQYF

v_gene: TRBV19
CDR3aa: CASSQALTGELFF

v_gene: TRBV10-3
CDR3aa: CAISVRGPSMDTQYF

v_gene: TRBV5-4
CDR3aa: CASSTRTVSGANVLTF

v_gene: TRBV7-9
CDR3aa: CASSSAGSGANVLTF

v_gene: TRBV5-1
CDR3aa: CASSLVGATEAFF

v_gene: TRBV27
CDR3aa: CASSYVAGTAEAFF

v_gene: TRBV10-2
CDR3aa: CASSEAGYTEAFF

v_gene: TRBV10-3
CDR3aa: CAISESSGRAEQYF

v_gene: TRBV28
CDR3aa: CASRTNRGLVSTNEKLFF

v_gene: TRBV10-2
CDR3aa: CASSEYLAGGNEQFF

v_gene: TRBV28
CDR3aa: CASRHTGEYEQYF

v_gene: TRBV5-5
CDR3aa: CASSSGQGEGEKLFF

v_gene: TRBV5-6
CDR3aa: CASSLALALTDTQYF

v_gene: TRBV6-6
CDR3aa: CASSSGSSYNEQFF

v_gene: TRBV7-9
CDR3aa: CASSLWGGGQYF

v_gene: TRBV28
CDR3aa: CASSLFSTGREGYTF

v_gene: TRBV28
CDR3aa: CASSLKGAGGNTIYF

v_gene: TRBV29-1
CDR3aa: CSVRQGGQETQYF

v_gene: TRBV6-1
CDR3aa: CAHRGGASPYEQYF

v_gene: TRBV27
CDR3aa: CASRKTRDRNTEAFF

v_gene: TRBV18
CDR3aa: CASSPTGVGKKLFF

v_gene: TRBV5-4
CDR3aa: CASSLTGGRNTEAFF

v_gene: TRBV5-4
CDR3aa: CASSPGLAGGNEQFF

v_gene: TRBV5-1
CDR3aa: CASRTDYTTYNEQFF

v_gene: TRBV7-6
CDR3aa: CASGYRGREQYF

v_gene: TRBV27
CDR3aa: CASSRDTYYNEQFF

v_gene: TRBV20-1
CDR3aa: CSAELAYTQYF

v_gene: TRBV5-8
CDR3aa: CASSMGLAGFSTDTQYF

v_gene: TRBV11-2
CDR3aa: CASSLGNRGIGGYTF

v_gene: TRBV28
CDR3aa: CASGASGNTIYF

v_gene: TRBV7-9
CDR3aa: CASSYKLKTGSATNEKLFF

v_gene: TRBV9
CDR3aa: CASSVRLAGGSSYNEQFF

v_gene: TRBV6-5
CDR3aa: CASSYGGQGTYEQYF

v_gene: TRBV5-1
CDR3aa: CASSLAGVPDTQYF

v_gene: TRBV19
CDR3aa: CASRHQTGIRSQPQHF

v_gene: TRBV6-5
CDR3aa: CASRVEYTGELFF

v_gene: TRBV30
CDR3aa: CAWTETGWATEAFF

v_gene: TRBV14
CDR3aa: CASSQGLAGYNEQFF

v_gene: TRBV6-4
CDR3aa: CASSDSSSNTGELFF

v_gene: TRBV29-1
CDR3aa: CSVEGLAGFYNEQFF

v_gene: TRBV18
CDR3aa: CASSPGRDPKYF

v_gene: TRBV7-8
CDR3aa: CASSVRDGSAAQYF